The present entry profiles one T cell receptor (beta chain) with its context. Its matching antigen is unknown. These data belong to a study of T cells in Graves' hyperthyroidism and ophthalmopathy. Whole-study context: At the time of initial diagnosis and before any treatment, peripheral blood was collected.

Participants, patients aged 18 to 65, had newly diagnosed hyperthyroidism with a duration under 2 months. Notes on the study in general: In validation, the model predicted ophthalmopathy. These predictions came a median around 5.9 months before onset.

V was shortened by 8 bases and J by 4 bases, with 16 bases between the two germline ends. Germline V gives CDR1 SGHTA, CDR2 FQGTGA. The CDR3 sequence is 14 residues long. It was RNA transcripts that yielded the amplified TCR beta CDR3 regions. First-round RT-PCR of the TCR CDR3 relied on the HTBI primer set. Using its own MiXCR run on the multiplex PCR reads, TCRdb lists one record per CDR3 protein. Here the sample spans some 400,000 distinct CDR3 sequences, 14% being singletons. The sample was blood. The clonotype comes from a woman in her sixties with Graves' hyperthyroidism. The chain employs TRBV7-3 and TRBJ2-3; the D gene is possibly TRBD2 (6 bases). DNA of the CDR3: TGTGCCAGCGCATCTGGGACGGGAGCAGATACGCAGTATTTT. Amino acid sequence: CASASGTGADTQYF.